This T cell receptor (beta chain) was documented in a study of T cell clonality in common variable immunodeficiency. Germline CDR1 WNHNN, CDR2 SYGVQD (reference sequence). V was pared by 0 bases and J by 3 bases, with 21 bases between. There are 18 residues in the CDR3. This clone was observed many times. The read ends 3 residues early relative to the CDR3; the germline J gene fills the gap. Assay used: immunoSEQ multiplex PCR; TCRdb lists only in-frame clones, some missing. The sample includes over 45,000 clones, none of them occurring once. Input material: peripheral blood mononuclear cells. The sequence came from a person between 18 and 75 years old in good health. The chain couples TRBV10-1 to TRBJ2-7; D gene uncertain. The DNA read from the CDR3 is TGCGCCAGCAGTGAGTCCCCAACCCCCCGAGCGCGTCACTACGAG. Residues: CASSESPTPRARHYE. The entire CDR3 sequence reads CASSESPTPRARHYEQYF.